This T cell receptor beta chain emerged from a study of T cell responses to AZD1222 COVID-19 vaccine. Sequenced by immunoSEQ multiplex PCR; TCRdb stores in-frame clones only, minus some. The table records about 70,000 clones, 85% of them present only once. Study-level findings and limits: Repertoires in all cases were sampled only once the peak T cell response had passed. A mostly white British donor set with more females was recruited, and clonal diversity was possibly underestimated.

This clone turned up a few times. The antigen is undetermined. V lost 0 bases, J lost 5 bases, and 4 bases lay in between. Germline loops: CDR1 MGHRA, CDR2 YSYEKL. This CDR3 is built from 12 residues. The TCR originated in an adult in good health. The sample consisted of peripheral blood, taken on day 0 of AZD1222 vaccination. The chain joins TRBV4-1 to TRBJ2-5; no reliable D call. The chain's CDR3 is CASSQDLETQYF. DNA for the CDR3: TGCGCCAGCAGCCAAGATCTGGAGACCCAGTACTTC.